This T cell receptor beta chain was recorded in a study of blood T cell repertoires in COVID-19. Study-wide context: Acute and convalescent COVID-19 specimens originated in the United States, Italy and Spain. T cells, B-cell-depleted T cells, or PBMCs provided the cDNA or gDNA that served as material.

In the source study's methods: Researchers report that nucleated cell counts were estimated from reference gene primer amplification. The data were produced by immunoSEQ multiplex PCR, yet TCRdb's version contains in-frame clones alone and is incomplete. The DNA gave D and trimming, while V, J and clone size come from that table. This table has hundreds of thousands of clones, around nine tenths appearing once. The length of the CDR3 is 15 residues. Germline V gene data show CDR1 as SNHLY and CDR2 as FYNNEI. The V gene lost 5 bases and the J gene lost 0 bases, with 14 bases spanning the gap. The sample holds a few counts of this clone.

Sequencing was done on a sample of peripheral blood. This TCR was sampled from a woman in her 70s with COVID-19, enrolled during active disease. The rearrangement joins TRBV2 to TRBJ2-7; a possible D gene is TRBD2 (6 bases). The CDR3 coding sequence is TGTGCCAGCAGTTACGTCGGGGGAAGCTCCTACGAGCAGTACTTC. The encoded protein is CASSYVGGSSYEQYF.